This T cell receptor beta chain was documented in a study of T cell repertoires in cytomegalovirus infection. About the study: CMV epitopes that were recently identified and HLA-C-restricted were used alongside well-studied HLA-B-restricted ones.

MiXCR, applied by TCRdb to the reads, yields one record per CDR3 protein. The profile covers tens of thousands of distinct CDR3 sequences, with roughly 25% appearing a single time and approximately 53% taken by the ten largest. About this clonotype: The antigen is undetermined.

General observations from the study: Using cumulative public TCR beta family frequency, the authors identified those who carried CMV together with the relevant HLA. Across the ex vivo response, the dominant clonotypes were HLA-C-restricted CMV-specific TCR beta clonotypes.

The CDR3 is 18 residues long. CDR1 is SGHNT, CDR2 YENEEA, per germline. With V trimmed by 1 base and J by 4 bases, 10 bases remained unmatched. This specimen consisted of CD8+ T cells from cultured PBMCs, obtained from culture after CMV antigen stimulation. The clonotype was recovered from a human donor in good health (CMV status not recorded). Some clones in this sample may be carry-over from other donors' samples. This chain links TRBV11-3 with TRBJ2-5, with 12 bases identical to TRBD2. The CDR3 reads CASSLGKTSGGVLETQYF. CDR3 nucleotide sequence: TGTGCCAGCAGCTTAGGGAAGACTAGCGGGGGTGTTCTAGAGACCCAGTACTTC.